Listed below are T cell receptor beta chains from one sample, sequenced in a study of T cell responses to AZD1222 COVID-19 vaccine. Here immunoSEQ multiplex PCR was the method, and the copy in TCRdb shows in-frame clones only, minus some. Here the sample spans 150,000 to 200,000 clones, around 94% being singletons. This sample comprised peripheral blood, obtained 28 days after the second AZD1222 dose. All receptors derive from an adult who received the AZD1222 COVID-19 vaccine. Each CDR3 is given with its conserved first and last residue. The D gene is left open where the match is weak. Expanded clones get a size class; other rows say once, few or many, or leave the size out.

>.|.|TRBV2|TRBJ2-2
TGTGCCAGCAGCGAATCGGGACTGAACACCGGGGAGCTGTTTTTT
CASSESGLNTGELFF
>.|.|TRBV6-4|TRBJ2-2
TGTGCCAGCAGTGAATTGGGCGGGGAGCTGTTTTTT
CASSELGGELFF
>.|once|TRBV9|TRBJ2-3
TGTGCCAGCAGCGAGTCGGGCGGGAGCACAGATACGCAGTATTTT
CASSESGGSTDTQYF
>.|.|TRBV12-3/TRBV12-4|TRBJ2-7
TGTGCCAGCAGAGCTGGCCGCTTGGAGCAGTACTTC
CASRAGRLEQYF
>.|.|TRBV4-1|TRBJ2-3
TGCGCCAGCAGCCACCCAGGGTGGGCTAGGGAAACAGATACGCAGTATTTT
CASSHPGWARETDTQYF
>.|.|TRBV2|TRBJ2-5
TGTGCCAGCGCCGCAGGCTACCTCAAAGAGACCCAGTACTTC
CASAAGYLKETQYF
>.|.|TRBV6-6|TRBJ1-5
TGTGCCAGCAGAATCGACAATAGCAATCAGCCCCAGCATTTT
CASRIDNSNQPQHF
>TRBD2|.|TRBV9|TRBJ2-7
TGTGCCAGCAGCGTAGCTGTGGTGACTAGCGTCCGCGAGCAGTACTTC
CASSVAVVTSVREQYF
>.|once|TRBV7-2|TRBJ1-6
TGTGCCAGCAGCTTAGCCCTCTCGACGGTTCGGATCTATTCACCCCTCCACTTT
CASSLALSTVRIYSPLHF
>TRBD2|few|TRBV7-6|TRBJ2-7
TGTGCCAGCAGCTTAGGGTCTAGCGGGAGCTACGAGCAGTACTTC
CASSLGSSGSYEQYF
>.|.|TRBV18|TRBJ2-1
TGTGCCAGCTCACCAGGGTTCTCCTACAATGAGCAGTTCTTC
CASSPGFSYNEQFF
>TRBD2|.|TRBV19|TRBJ2-1
TGTGCCAGTAGTATAGTCGGTACGGGAGGGCCAGGGAATGAGCAGTTCTTC
CASSIVGTGGPGNEQFF
>.|.|TRBV27|TRBJ2-7
TGTGCCAGCAGTTTGAGACAGGGACTCACCTACGAGCAGTACTTC
CASSLRQGLTYEQYF
>.|once|TRBV28|TRBJ1-4
TGTGCCAGCAGTTTAAGATCCATTGCAACTAATGAAAAACTGTTTTTT
CASSLRSIATNEKLFF
>.|.|TRBV5-1|TRBJ2-7
TGCGCCAGCAGCGGGGTGGGCTCGCACTCCTACGAGCAGTACTTC
CASSGVGSHSYEQYF
>TRBD1|.|TRBV28|TRBJ1-5
TGTGCCAGCAGGACAGGGGAGGGCAATCAGCCCCAGCATTTT
CASRTGEGNQPQHF
>TRBD2|.|TRBV4-2|TRBJ2-1
TGTGCCAGCAGCCAAGTCGGTTATGCGGGAGATGTCTACAATGAGCAGTTCTTC
CASSQVGYAGDVYNEQFF
>.|.|TRBV21-1|TRBJ2-3
TGTGCCAGCAAGGTACCTAGCGGGAGGGAAGATGGTTTCTGGTATTTT
CASKVPSGREDGFWYF
>.|.|TRBV5-4|TRBJ1-1
TGTGCCAGCAGCTTGTTCCTCTGGTTTAAGGGAAGGGGCACTGAAGCTTTCTTT
CASSLFLWFKGRGTEAFF
>.|.|TRBV2|TRBJ2-3
TGTGCCAGCAACTACCGGGGGCGACCAGATACGCAGTATTTT
CASNYRGRPDTQYF
>TRBD1|.|TRBV5-1|TRBJ1-6
TGCGCCAGCAGCCAGGGACAGGGGGCGAATTCACCCCTCCACTTT
CASSQGQGANSPLHF
>.|.|TRBV6-5|TRBJ2-7
TGTGCCAGCACCGAACGGGGGGCTCCCCCCTACGAGCAGTACTTC
CASTERGAPPYEQYF
>.|.|TRBV2|TRBJ1-6
TGTGCCAGCAGTGGCAGGCAGGGCAATTATAATTCACCCCTCCACTTT
CASSGRQGNYNSPLHF
>.|.|TRBV29-1|TRBJ1-2
TGCAGCGTATCCTCCAGGGGTTCTGACTATGGCTACACCTTC
CSVSSRGSDYGYTF
>TRBD2|once|TRBV5-1|TRBJ2-7
TGCGCCAGCAGCTTGGGGAGTCGGGAGGGGGTCTACGAGCAGTACTTC
CASSLGSREGVYEQYF
>.|once|TRBV19|TRBJ2-2
TGTGCCAGTAGTCCCCAGCGCACCGGGGAGCTGTTTTTT
CASSPQRTGELFF
>.|.|TRBV12-3/TRBV12-4|TRBJ1-2
TGTGCCAGCAGTTTAGCAGGGGGTCGCTACACCTTC
CASSLAGGRYTF
>.|.|TRBV6-5|TRBJ1-2
TGTGCCAGCAGTAGGGGGGGGTCCAATGGCTACACCTTC
CASSRGGSNGYTF
>TRBD2|.|TRBV9|TRBJ2-1
TGTGCCAGCAGCGCCGGACTAGCGGGACCCAATGAGCAGTTCTTC
CASSAGLAGPNEQFF
>.|.|TRBV6-2/TRBV6-3|TRBJ1-5
TGTGCCAGCAGTTACTGGGGGGACAATCAGCCCCAGCATTTT
CASSYWGDNQPQHF
>.|.|TRBV28|TRBJ1-6
TGTGCCAGCAGTGCGAATAATTCACCCCTCCACTTT
CASSANNSPLHF
>.|once|TRBV10-3|TRBJ1-1
TGTGCCATCAGTGAGGGACAGTCGAACACTGAAGCTTTCTTT
CAISEGQSNTEAFF
>.|.|TRBV14|TRBJ1-5
TGTGCCAGCAGCCAAGGAGGGAGTCAGCCCCAGCATTTT
CASSQGGSQPQHF
>TRBD2|.|TRBV5-1|TRBJ2-1
TGCGCCAGCAGCTTGGCGGGCGGGAGGGCCGCCAATGAGCAGTTCTTC
CASSLAGGRAANEQFF
>.|.|TRBV19|TRBJ2-2
TGTGCCAGTACCCTCGGGCCTACTAACGGGGAGCTGTTTTTT
CASTLGPTNGELFF
>.|.|TRBV27|TRBJ1-2
TGTGCCAGCGGACTGGGGACACGCTATGGCTACACCTTC
CASGLGTRYGYTF
>.|.|TRBV27|TRBJ1-1
TGTGCCAGCAGGGGGGTAATGAACACTGAAGCTTTCTTT
CASRGVMNTEAFF
>.|.|TRBV11-2|TRBJ2-3
TGTGCCAGCAGCCACACAGATACGCAGTATTTT
CASSHTDTQYF
>TRBD1|.|TRBV9|TRBJ2-7
TGTGCCAGCAGCCTGGGGACAGAGGAGCAGTACTTC
CASSLGTEEQYF
>.|.|TRBV7-9|TRBJ2-3
TGTGCCAGCAGCTTTTCGTTCTCGCAGATAGCAGATACGCAGTATTTT
CASSFSFSQIADTQYF
>.|.|TRBV5-6|TRBJ1-2
TGTGCCAGCAGCCCGGGCCCCAGGGGAGGTGGCTACACCTTC
CASSPGPRGGGYTF
>.|.|TRBV29-1|TRBJ2-1
TGCAGCGCGGGGGGAGGCAGGGGCCACAATGAGCAGTTCTTC
CSAGGGRGHNEQFF
>.|.|TRBV12-5|TRBJ1-1
TGTGCTAGTGGTTTCCAGGGGACGGGCACTGAAGCTTTCTTT
CASGFQGTGTEAFF
>.|.|TRBV27|TRBJ2-1
TGTGCCAGCAGTTTTGTGGGAGCTGCCTACAATGAGCAGTTCTTC
CASSFVGAAYNEQFF
>.|once|TRBV7-6|TRBJ1-4
TGTGCCAGCAGCTCCCAGACAGGCCGGTGGTTTTTT
CASSSQTGRWFF
>.|.|TRBV5-1|TRBJ2-7
TGCGCCAGCAGCTTGTGGGTAGGCGTTTCCTACGAGCAGTACTTC
CASSLWVGVSYEQYF
>.|.|TRBV6-5|TRBJ1-1
TGTGCCAGCAGTCGACTAACCTCGGGGTACACTGAAGCTTTCTTT
CASSRLTSGYTEAFF
>TRBD2|.|TRBV27|TRBJ2-1
TGTGCCAGCATTAAACGACTAGCGGGAACATACAATGAGCAGTTCTTC
CASIKRLAGTYNEQFF
>.|.|TRBV3-1/TRBV3-2|TRBJ2-7
TGTGCCAGCAGCCCCGCGACTAAACCCTACGAGCAGTACTTC
CASSPATKPYEQYF
>TRBD2|.|TRBV4-3|TRBJ2-2
TGCGCCAGCAGCCAAGCGGGGGGGGCGAACACCGGGGAGCTGTTTTTT
CASSQAGGANTGELFF
>.|.|TRBV18|TRBJ2-1
TGTGCCAGCTCACCCTCTCTGCCGGAGGGCGAGCAGTTCTTC
CASSPSLPEGEQFF
>.|.|TRBV21-1|TRBJ2-7
TGTGCCAGCAGCAAAGCAAAGGGGGGGGAACAGGGCGAGCAGTACTTC
CASSKAKGGEQGEQYF